Shown below are 21 T cell receptor beta chains from a single sample sequenced in a study of blood T cell repertoires in COVID-19. Assay used: immunoSEQ multiplex PCR; TCRdb lists only in-frame clones, some missing. The sample holds 400,000 or so clones; approximately 91% are singletons and the top ten take around 1.5%. Sequenced material: peripheral blood. The receptors originated from a woman aged 40 to 55 with COVID-19, enrolled during active disease.

The chain couples TRBV5-1 to TRBJ2-7, with 8 bases aligning to TRBD2. The germline V gene has CDR1 SGHRS and CDR2 YFSETQ. CDR3 length: 16 amino acids. With V trimmed by 4 bases and J by 3 bases, 12 bases remained unmatched. The CDR3 nucleotides read TGCGCCAGCAGCCCCGGTGCCCAGCGGGGGAACTACGAGCAGTACTTC. Protein: CASSPGAQRGNYEQYF.

In DNA form, the CDR3 reads TGCGCCAGCAGCTTGGGACAGGGGTCAGATTCACCCCTCCACTTT. Protein product: CASSLGQGSDSPLHF. V usage is TRBV5-1 and J usage is TRBJ1-6; TRBD1 agrees at 8 bases. The V gene's germline CDR1 is SGHRS and CDR2 YFSETQ. The trim removed 0 bases at V and 8 bases at J, leaving 4 bases unmatched. The CDR3 spans 15 residues.

The chain is built from TRBV14 and TRBJ1-6; TRBD1 might be the D (5 bases). The V and J ends lost 0 bases and 7 bases respectively, with 10 bases between them. The length of the CDR3 is 15 residues. Germline values: CDR1 SGHDN, CDR2 FVKESK. Written as DNA, the CDR3 is TGTGCCAGCAGCCAAGAGAGGGGAGGGAATTCACCCCTCCACTTT. This codes for CASSQERGGNSPLHF.

This sequence joins TRBV28 and TRBJ1-1; 7 positions match TRBD1. With 10 bases clipped from V and 4 bases from J, the junction kept 9 bases outside the gene matches. The CDR3 length is 13 residues. Germline assignment: CDR1 MDHEN and CDR2 SYDVKM. CDR3 in DNA: TGTGCCACCCTGACCCGGGACAGCACTGAAGCTTTCTTT. It specifies CATLTRDSTEAFF.

The genes are TRBV19 and TRBJ1-4; D call uncertain. Trimming cost V 10 bases and J 7 bases, with 10 bases left between them. This CDR3 is built from 11 residues. The germline CDR1 and CDR2 sequences are LNHDA and SQIVND (reference sequence). CDR3 loop: CANPWSEKLFF. The CDR3 DNA follows: TGTGCCAATCCATGGAGTGAAAAACTGTTTTTT.

This clone appeared once. The genes are TRBV29-1 and TRBJ2-3; 8 nucleotides line up with TRBD1. Germline CDR1 SQVTM, CDR2 ANQGSEA. V was pared by 4 bases and J by 1 base, with 7 bases of the junction left unmatched. The CDR3 spans 15 residues. The CDR3 region is CSVGGRGHGTDTQYF. The CDR3 DNA reads as TGCAGCGTTGGTGGCAGGGGGCATGGCACAGATACGCAGTATTTT.

This clone was found once. The chain joins TRBV5-1 to TRBJ1-3; the D gene is possibly TRBD1 (6 bases). The CDR3 extends over 15 amino acids. The germline V gene encodes CDR1 SGHRS and CDR2 YFSETQ. Trimming removed 1 base from V and 0 bases from J, with 8 bases in between. The chain's CDR3 is CASSLQGISGNTIYF. DNA for the CDR3: TGCGCCAGCAGCTTGCAGGGGATCTCTGGAAACACCATATATTTT. The full variable domain, completed using reference TRBV5-1 and TRBJ1-3, is KAGVTQTPRYLIKTRGQQVTLSCSPISGHRSVSWYQQTPGQGLQFLFEYFSETQRNKGNFPGRFSGRQFSNSRSEMNVSTLELGDSALYLCASSLQGISGNTIYFGEGSWLTVV.

The chain joins TRBV12-3 or TRBV12-4 to TRBJ2-7, with 11 bases lining up with TRBD2. Germline trimming cut 6 bases from V and 8 bases from J; bases unmatched to any gene: 6. The CDR3 extends over 13 amino acids. The CDR3 nucleotides read TGTGCCAGCAGACAGACTAGCGGGGCCCAGCAGTACTTC. It specifies CASRQTSGAQQYF.

The V gene is TRBV27, the J gene TRBJ2-2; TRBD2 might be the D (6 bases). V was pared by 2 bases and J by 7 bases, with 14 bases between. There are 15 residues in the CDR3. Germline CDR1 is MNHEY and CDR2 is SMNVEV (reference sequence). The CDR3: CASSLSGSADGELFF. DNA for the CDR3: TGTGCCAGCAGTTTAAGCGGGTCTGCGGACGGGGAGCTGTTTTTT.

The chain uses TRBV4-3 and TRBJ1-2; D is perhaps TRBD1 (6 bases). The CDR3 length is 18 residues. Per the germline V gene, CDR1 is LGHNA and CDR2 is YSLEER. Trimming shortened V by 0 bases and J by 2 bases, and 19 bases separated the two germline ends. CDR3 nucleotide sequence: TGCGCCAGCAGCCAAGAGGGATTAGGACAGCCCCTCAACTATGGCTACACCTTC. As protein: CASSQEGLGQPLNYGYTF.

The chain couples TRBV9 to TRBJ2-7, with TRBD1 matching 8 bases. With 4 bases clipped from V and 1 base from J, the junction kept 7 bases outside the gene matches. Germline lookup yields CDR1 SGDLS and CDR2 YYNGEE. The CDR3 totals 15 residues. The DNA for the CDR3 is TGTGCCAGCAGCTTAACAGGGGGATCTTCCTACGAGCAGTACTTC. Translation: CASSLTGGSSYEQYF.

The chain employs TRBV18 and TRBJ1-1; 11 bases align to TRBD1. The CDR3 loop spans 16 amino acids. From germline, CDR1 is KGHSH and CDR2 LQKENI. V was pared by 1 base and J by 1 base, with 2 bases of the junction left unmatched. CDR3 in amino acids: CASSPLGTGGNTEAFF. For the CDR3, the DNA is TGTGCCAGCTCACCACTCGGGACAGGGGGGAACACTGAAGCTTTCTTT. The full variable domain, its missing parts supplied by reference TRBV18 and TRBJ1-1, is NAGVMQNPRHLVRRRGQEARLRCSPMKGHSHVYWYRQLPEEGLKFMVYLQKENIIDESGMPKERFSAEFPKEGPSILRIQQVVRGDSAAYFCASSPLGTGGNTEAFFGQGTRLTVV.

The chain recombines TRBV29-1 with TRBJ2-1, with 9 nucleotides matching TRBD1. Germline V gene sequence: CDR1 SQVTM, CDR2 ANQGSEA. This CDR3 has 15 residues. V lost 4 bases, J lost 8 bases, and 12 bases stayed unmatched. CDR3 in amino acids: CSVALVTGGFDEQFF. Here the CDR3 DNA reads TGCAGCGTTGCCTTGGTTACAGGGGGCTTCGATGAGCAGTTCTTC.

In DNA, the CDR3 is TGTGCCAGCAGTTACGATCGTAGCACCCCGGGGCCTAGCGGGAGTAACAATGAGCAGTTCTTC. Translating it yields CASSYDRSTPGPSGSNNEQFF. The chain couples TRBV6-2 or TRBV6-3 to TRBJ2-1; 10 nucleotides line up with TRBD2. V dropped 2 bases and J dropped 5; count of bases not matched to a gene: 21. The CDR3 covers 21 residues. Per the germline V gene, CDR1 is MNHEY and CDR2 is SVGEGT.

J is TRBJ2-7 and V is TRBV28, with a weak D call TRBD1 (5 bases). This CDR3 is 13 amino acids long. CDR1 and CDR2 (germline): MDHEN, SYDVKM. Trimming left V 3 bases short and J 4 bases short, with 10 bases between. CDR3: CASSLGQFYEQYF. DNA for the CDR3: TGTGCCAGCAGTTTGGGGCAGTTTTACGAGCAGTACTTC.

The chain links TRBV19 to TRBJ1-2; 10 positions agree with TRBD1. Trimming cost V 5 bases and J 8 bases; bases outside gene matches: 11. CDR1 LNHDA and CDR2 SQIVND come from the germline V gene (reference sequence). This CDR3 has 15 amino acids. DNA of the CDR3: TGTGCCAGTAGTGAGACCGGGACAGGGGTTGTCGGCTACACCTTC. This translates into CASSETGTGVVGYTF.

V is TRBV27 and J is TRBJ2-7; D may be TRBD2 (6 bases). The CDR3 has 12 amino acids. Germline lookup yields CDR1 MNHEY and CDR2 SMNVEV (reference sequence). Trimming removed 8 bases from V and 2 bases from J, with 10 bases in between. CDR3 in DNA: TGTGCCAGCTGGGACTCCCCCTACGAGCAGTACTTC. This gives the protein CASWDSPYEQYF.

The chain joins TRBV9 to TRBJ1-2; D ambiguous. The CDR3 extends over 15 amino acids. Trimming took off 5 bases at V and 2 bases at J, with 16 bases between the two ends. The germline gives CDR1 SGDLS, CDR2 YYNGEE. CDR3 nucleotide sequence: TGTGCCAGCAGTGTGCAGGCAGAACCCAACTATGGCTACACCTTC. Its protein is CASSVQAEPNYGYTF. Drawing the rest from reference TRBV9 and TRBJ1-2, the complete variable domain is DSGVTQTPKHLITATGQRVTLRCSPRSGDLSVYWYQQSLDQGLQFLIQYYNGEERAKGNILERFSAQQFPDLHSELNLSSLELGDSALYFCASSVQAEPNYGYTFGSGTRLTVV.

This clone was seen a few times. This sequence joins TRBV7-9 and TRBJ2-1; possible D gene TRBD2, 5 bases. Germline CDR1 SEHNR, CDR2 FQNEAQ (reference sequence). V gave up 1 base and J gave up 7 bases, with 5 bases separating them. This CDR3 is built from 12 residues. The CDR3 protein is CASSLGENEQFF. Written as DNA, the CDR3 is TGTGCCAGCAGCTTAGGGGAGAATGAGCAGTTCTTC.

This chain joins TRBV29-1 and TRBJ1-1, with TRBD1 matching 9 bases. CDR3 size: 15 residues. With V trimmed by 8 bases and J by 3 bases, 13 bases remained unmatched. CDR1 and CDR2 (germline): SQVTM, ANQGSEA. CDR3 DNA sequence: TGCAGCATTCGGGGAATACAGGGGGCTGACACTGAAGCTTTCTTT. Translation: CSIRGIQGADTEAFF.

V usage is TRBV5-6 and J usage is TRBJ2-3; 9 bases are shared with TRBD2. This CDR3 has 16 residues. V trimming: 0 bases; J trimming: 1 base; junction bases outside the gene matches: 3. The V gene's germline CDR1 is SGHDT and CDR2 YYEEEE. Here the CDR3 reads CASSLEIAGGTDTQYF. CDR3 nucleotide sequence: TGTGCCAGCAGCTTGGAAATAGCGGGGGGCACAGATACGCAGTATTTT.